This T cell receptor (beta chain) originates from a study of blood T cell repertoires in COVID-19. Clones were sequenced by immunoSEQ multiplex PCR, and TCRdb holds only the in-frame ones, with some missing. Of approximately 230,000 clones listed, roughly 87% are singletons. In assigning cohorts, the study relied on participant-reported clinical history. This receptor was obtained from a woman aged 25-40 years with acute COVID-19. The sequenced sample consisted of PBMCs or T cells enriched from blood (not recorded which).

In DNA, the CDR3 is TGTGCCAGCAGCTTAGAAGCACAGCGGGCTGAGCAGTTCTTC. It encodes CASSLEAQRAEQFF. The gene calls are TRBV11-2 and TRBJ2-1; a possible D gene is TRBD2 (6 bases). The germline V gene has CDR1 SGHAT and CDR2 FQNNGV. V lost 0 bases and J 9 bases, leaving 12 bases between the germline ends. The CDR3 totals 14 residues.